This T cell receptor beta chain originates from a study of shared clonotypes between healthy human individuals (TCRdb year 2020). Background on the whole study: The cohort included three men and two women between 18 and 49 years of age. For each donor, three plates each were used for CD4 naive and CD4 memory, two plates were used for CD8 naive, and one plate was used for CD8 memory. The study deeply sequenced blood TCR repertoires of five healthy adults to estimate repertoire size and the extent of clonotype sharing between individuals. Libraries were prepared and TCR repertoires were sequenced by different laboratories using diverse techniques, in order to increase sequencing depth and limit assay-specific biases. Leukapheresis yielded between about 0.94 and 10 billion PBMCs per donor. Study-level results and caveats: Approximately 5% of naive CD4, around 3.6% of naive CD8, 2% to 2.5% of memory CD4, and 0.4% of memory CD8 clonotypes were shared across several donors. Because the study included a small number of donors, the genetic and exposure-history diversity represented was limited. Clonotypes shared by all four sorted-subset donors showed higher generation probabilities than non-shared clonotypes. Only blood was sampled, and tissue TCR repertoires likely differ from those in blood. Naive subsets generally had larger estimated clonotype richness than memory subsets. Rarefaction of sorted-subset datasets indicated incomplete sequencing despite the large sequencing depth. Pairwise subsampling indicated that sequencing depth was expected to affect the degree of clonotype sharing among donors.

As concerns this clone: Its antigen is still unknown. No clone much larger than this one lies a single base away; base qualities are absent.

TCR CDR3 regions were amplified from genomic DNA by multiplex PCR using the deep immunoSEQ assay. Genomic DNA extracted from each cell subset was distributed evenly over all wells of several immunoSEQ 96-well plates, and each plate served as one replicate. For sorted subsets, each replicate PCR was loaded with approximately 200 ng genomic DNA, equivalent to 30,000 to 35,000 T cell genomes. Purified libraries were measured with a Qubit 3.0 fluorometer, size-checked on a Bioanalyzer 2100, and measured again with the KAPA Library Quantification kit. Each immunoSEQ 96-well plate was sequenced on its own single-read 150-cycle Illumina NextSeq 550 flow cell. Per the authors' processing: The immunoSEQ output contained only junctional sequences without quality scores, so filtering could not match that applied to full-length reads. Sequences were annotated with PyIR, a Python wrapper for IgBLAST v1.9, using IMGT germline references to assign V/J genes and CDR3. Reads with weak V/J assignments (E-value above 1e-6), missing CDR3, stop codons, out-of-frame junctions, or ambiguous translated residues were removed. V3J clonotypes were defined as sequences sharing an identical inferred V gene, J gene, and CDR3 amino acid sequence. Percentage overlap between repertoires was computed as shared unique clonotypes divided by the size of the smaller repertoire. Three approaches were used to assess repertoire richness: RTK rarefaction, the Chao1 estimator, and Recon v2.1 estimates of unobserved clonotypes. Generation probabilities were computed with OLGA for all TCRbeta clonotypes obtained by the gDNA method from a handful of donors. As stored in TCRdb, this immuneACCESS dataset retains in-frame rearrangements with V and J assigned. A fraction of the clones does not appear; measured against another copy, unresolved V genes explain less than half of the discrepancy, and the remainder lacks a known reason. The D gene and trimming were derived from the DNA, and the V and J assignments and clone size from that table. The sample records approximately 2.1 million clones, approximately 95% of which are singletons. The top ten clonotypes cover 0.39% of the sample.

The donors were healthy, HIV-negative adults who had no recently reported acute infections or vaccinations. Every donor was a Caucasian adult living in Nashville, Tennessee, USA. CD4+ T cells were enriched through magnetic negative selection, after which naive cells were positively selected on CD45RA and the remaining negative fraction served as the memory subset. Blood was collected by leukapheresis, and PBMCs were isolated by Ficoll-Histopaque density gradient centrifugation and then cryopreserved in liquid nitrogen vapor phase. Purity and quantity of every magnetically sorted T cell population were checked by analytical flow cytometry. Genomic DNA was isolated from every sorted fraction and measured by UV absorbance on a Nanodrop 2000c. The source of this sequence is a man aged 18 to 30 in good health. Some clones in this sample may be carry-over from other donors' samples. The sequenced sample was naive CD4+ T cells from PBMCs. The cell subset or site tag for this specimen amounts to: CD45RA+ positively selected.

The CDR3 has the sequence CASSPRQDFYGYTF. The DNA reads TGTGCCAGCTCACCCCGTCAGGACTTCTATGGCTACACCTTC. The chain uses TRBV18 and TRBJ1-2; no D gene is confidently identified. V and J lose 3 bases and 4 bases, and a span of 12 bases separates them. The CDR3 spans 14 residues, from the cysteine through the phenylalanine. Only the CDR3 region is kept as DNA, spanning 42 bases read in frame from base 1. CDR1 and CDR2 (KGHSH, LQKENI) derive from the germline V gene. Where the CDR3 stops, the reference TRBV18 and TRBJ1-2 genes take over; the full variable domain is NAGVMQNPRHLVRRRGQEARLRCSPMKGHSHVYWYRQLPEEGLKFMVYLQKENIIDESGMPKERFSAEFPKEGPSILRIQQVVRGDSAAYFCASSPRQDFYGYTFGSGTRLTVV.